A single T cell receptor (beta chain) is shown here with its context. With V trimmed by 5 bases and J by 5 bases, 12 bases remained unmatched. The CDR3 covers 15 residues. A single record per CDR3 protein comes from TCRdb applying MiXCR to the 5' RACE reads. The table includes about 340,000 distinct CDR3 sequences, 14% to 15% detected once. The data originate from a study of CD8 T cells in ankylosing spondylitis. This receptor was taken from a male donor with ankylosing spondylitis or in good health (not recorded which). The specimen was blood, either unsorted or a sorted T cell fraction (not recorded which). The V call is TRBV12-3 or TRBV12-4, the J call TRBJ2-7; 7 nucleotides match TRBD2. The CDR3 bases are TGTGCCAGCAGTCCCCCTGGCGGGAGCGGCGACGAGCAGTACTTC. Amino acids: CASSPPGGSGDEQYF.